Shown below are 23 T cell receptor beta chains from a single sample sequenced in a study of monozygotic twins with inflammatory bowel disease. TCRdb reprocessed the 5' RACE reads; each CDR3 protein has one entry and no DNA is given. The clone table shows around 140,000 distinct CDR3 sequences, with the ten largest holding less than 2.5%. The sequenced sample was blood. These receptors all stem from a human donor with ulcerative colitis or Crohn's disease, or a healthy co-twin of an affected twin (not recorded which).

This chain uses TRBV5-1 with TRBJ1-4. Germline CDR1 reads SGHRS; CDR2 reads YFSETQ. The CDR3 consists of 15 residues. The CDR3 sequence: CASSLWGQGNEKLFF.

V usage is TRBV20-1 and J usage is TRBJ1-2; no DNA is available, so the TRBD1 call from TCRdb remains unchecked. CDR3 length: 14 amino acids. Germline CDR1 reads DFQATT; CDR2 reads SNEGSKA (reference sequence). The CDR3 sequence: CSAIGQGGFYGYTF.

V usage is TRBV20-1 and J usage is TRBJ2-5. From germline, CDR1 is DFQATT and CDR2 SNEGSKA (reference sequence). The CDR3 is made up of 11 amino acids. CDR3 residues: CSALIVETQYF.

This rearrangement joins TRBV7-2 to TRBJ2-3; TCRdb's D call, TRBD1, is unchecked because there is no DNA. Germline V gene data show CDR1 as SGHTA and CDR2 as FQGNSA. The CDR3 runs 13 residues. The CDR3 loop is CASSPRGLGTQYF.

The V gene is TRBV5-4, the J gene TRBJ1-4; no DNA is available, so the TRBD1 call from TCRdb remains unchecked. Germline CDR1 is SGHNT and CDR2 is YYREEE (reference sequence). The CDR3 sequence is 14 residues long. The CDR3 spells CASSPTGSNEKLFF.

This chain joins TRBV7-6 and TRBJ2-7; TCRdb's D call, TRBD1, is unchecked because there is no DNA. This CDR3 comprises 18 residues. Germline assignment: CDR1 SGHVS and CDR2 FNYEAQ. This CDR3 is CASSLARRDSLLIYEQYF.

The chain uses TRBV4-2 and TRBJ2-3; TCRdb indicates TRBD2, and absent DNA this call remains unverified. Germline loops: CDR1 LGHNA, CDR2 YNFKEQ. The CDR3 length is 14 residues. The CDR3 here is CASSHDSHTDTQYF.

The chain employs TRBV19 and TRBJ1-1; with no DNA, the TCRdb D assignment of TRBD1 cannot be verified. This CDR3 contains 13 residues. CDR1 and CDR2 (germline): LNHDA, SQIVND (reference sequence). The CDR3 is CASSTGGRTEAFF.

This chain links TRBV28 with TRBJ1-1; TCRdb selects TRBD1, and the lack of DNA leaves this call unchecked. Germline CDR1 reads MDHEN; CDR2 reads SYDVKM. This CDR3 is 16 amino acids long. The CDR3 sequence: CASSSPPGGLNTEAFF. Complete variable domain (other parts from reference TRBV28 and TRBJ1-1): DVKVTQSSRYLVKRTGEKVFLECVQDMDHENMFWYRQDPGLGLRLIYFSYDVKMKEKGDIPEGYSVSREKKERFSLILESASTNQTSMYLCASSSPPGGLNTEAFFGQGTRLTVV.

This chain links TRBV2 with TRBJ1-6. The CDR3 spans 14 residues. Germline assignment: CDR1 SNHLY and CDR2 FYNNEI. The CDR3 is CASKNYLGRGGSHF.

The V gene is TRBV7-2, the J gene TRBJ2-2. The CDR3 sequence is 14 residues long. Germline V gives CDR1 SGHTA, CDR2 FQGNSA. CDR3 region: CASSLTVGTGELFF. Combining the CDR3 with reference TRBV7-2 and TRBJ2-2 gives the whole variable domain GAGVSQSPSNKVTEKGKDVELRCDPISGHTALYWYRQSLGQGLEFLIYFQGNSAPDKSGLPSDRFSAERTGGSVSTLTIQRTQQEDSAVYLCASSLTVGTGELFFGEGSRLTVL.

CDR3 amino acids: CASSEGQYTGELFF. This chain connects TRBV5-1 to TRBJ2-2; lacking DNA, the TRBD1 call made by TCRdb goes unchecked. This CDR3 is 14 amino acids long. Per the germline V gene, CDR1 is SGHRS and CDR2 is YFSETQ.

The rearrangement uses TRBV2 and TRBJ2-1; without DNA, the TCRdb call of TRBD1 cannot be checked. CDR1 and CDR2 (germline): SNHLY, FYNNEI. The CDR3 covers 16 residues. The CDR3 sequence is CASGGGMDSSYNEQFF.

The J gene is TRBJ1-6, the V gene TRBV7-2. The germline V gene has CDR1 SGHTA and CDR2 FQGNSA. This CDR3 has 16 amino acids. This CDR3 is CASSLPDSPNNSPLHF.

The chain employs TRBV29-1 and TRBJ1-3; with no DNA, the TCRdb D assignment of TRBD1 cannot be verified. Germline V gene lookup returns CDR1 SQVTM and CDR2 ANQGSEA. The CDR3 runs 16 residues. The CDR3 sequence is CSVRRDNRGSGNTIYF.

CDR3 residues: CASSPSEAYSNQPQHF. V is TRBV7-9 and J is TRBJ1-5. Germline values: CDR1 SEHNR, CDR2 FQNEAQ (reference sequence). The CDR3 contains 16 residues.

The V gene is TRBV7-3, the J gene TRBJ2-2; TCRdb's D gene call, TRBD1, goes unchecked for lack of DNA. CDR1 and CDR2 (germline): SGHTA, FQGTGA. CDR3 length: 17 amino acids. CDR3 protein: CASSLFSRGTVDRELFF.

J is TRBJ2-7 and V is TRBV5-1; checking the TCRdb D call of TRBD2 is not possible without DNA. Germline V gives CDR1 SGHRS, CDR2 YFSETQ. The CDR3 consists of 13 residues. The CDR3 sequence is CASSPPFSDEQYF.

The rearrangement links TRBV7-2 to TRBJ2-2; TCRdb's assignment of TRBD1 cannot be checked, as there is no DNA. The germline V gene has CDR1 SGHTA and CDR2 FQGNSA. This CDR3 is 15 amino acids long. The CDR3 sequence: CASSFSRANTGELFF.

The rearrangement links TRBV5-6 to TRBJ2-3; TCRdb proposes TRBD1, but this gene call is untestable without DNA. The CDR3 covers 19 residues. The germline V gene encodes CDR1 SGHDT and CDR2 YYEEEE. CDR3 in amino acids: CASSPDGTGGDGGTDTQYF.

The gene calls are TRBV7-6 and TRBJ1-2; there is no DNA to check the TCRdb D call of TRBD1. There are 14 residues in the CDR3. The germline V gene encodes CDR1 SGHVS and CDR2 FNYEAQ. This chain's CDR3 is CASSPSDGGYGYTF.

CDR3 protein: CSASQGRETQYF. V usage is TRBV20-1 and J usage is TRBJ2-5; the TCRdb call, TRBD1, lacks DNA for checking. The germline CDR1 and CDR2 sequences are DFQATT and SNEGSKA (reference sequence). The CDR3 has 12 residues.

This sequence joins TRBV20-1 and TRBJ2-4; TCRdb's D gene call, TRBD2, goes unchecked for lack of DNA. The germline V gene encodes CDR1 DFQATT and CDR2 SNEGSKA (reference sequence). This CDR3 is 14 amino acids long. The CDR3 is CSARFIPPLDIQYF.